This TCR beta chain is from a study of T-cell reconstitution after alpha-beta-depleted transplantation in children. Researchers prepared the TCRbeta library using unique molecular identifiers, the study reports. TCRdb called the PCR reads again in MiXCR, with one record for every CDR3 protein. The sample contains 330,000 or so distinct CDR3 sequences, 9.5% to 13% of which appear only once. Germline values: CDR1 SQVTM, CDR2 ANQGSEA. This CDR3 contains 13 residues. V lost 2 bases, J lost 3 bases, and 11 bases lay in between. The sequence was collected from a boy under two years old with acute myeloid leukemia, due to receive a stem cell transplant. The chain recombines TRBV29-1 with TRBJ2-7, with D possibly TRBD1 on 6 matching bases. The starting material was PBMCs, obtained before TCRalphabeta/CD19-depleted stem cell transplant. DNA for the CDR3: TGCAGCGTTGAATCAGGGGAAAACTACGAGCAGTACTTC. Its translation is CSVESGENYEQYF.